The 8 T cell receptor beta chains in this list originate from one sample, sequenced in a study of radiation and T cells in renal cell carcinoma. Sample treatment: treatment-naive control, cytoreductive nephrectomy. The table came from immunoSEQ multiplex PCR; TCRdb's copy has only in-frame clones and leaves some out. The table has around 20,000 clones, around three fifths seen once. The specimen comprised tumor tissue, sampled from a patient whose treatment was nephrectomy without radiotherapy. The source is a man in his fifties or sixties with renal cell carcinoma.

In DNA form, the CDR3 reads TGTGCCAGCAGTTTATCGAGGGGACAGGGGAACAATGAGCAGTTCTTC. Translation: CASSLSRGQGNNEQFF. The genes are TRBV27 and TRBJ2-1, with 10 positions matching TRBD1. The CDR3 spans 16 residues. J gave up 5 bases and V 0 bases, and 4 bases lay outside the gene matches. Germline V gene sequence: CDR1 MNHEY, CDR2 SMNVEV (reference sequence).

This clone appeared many times. The gene calls are TRBV19 and TRBJ2-3, with D uncertain. V dropped 5 bases and J dropped 4 bases, with 10 bases sitting between them. The germline CDR1 and CDR2 sequences are LNHDA and SQIVND (reference sequence). CDR3 length: 13 amino acids. CDR3 sequence reads: CASSVSSADTQYF. In DNA, the CDR3 is TGTGCCAGTAGTGTGTCTTCAGCAGATACGCAGTATTTT.

The genes are TRBV2 and TRBJ2-7; D may correspond to TRBD1 or TRBD2 (5 bases each). Germline loops: CDR1 SNHLY, CDR2 FYNNEI. The CDR3 covers 15 residues. Trimming took 8 bases from V and 3 from J, leaving 20 bases between them. CDR3 amino acids: CASLWEPGPIYEQYF. The CDR3 nucleotides are TGTGCCAGCCTGTGGGAACCGGGACCCATCTACGAGCAGTACTTC.

V usage is TRBV14 and J usage is TRBJ2-5; tentatively, D is TRBD1 (7 bases). This CDR3 spans 15 amino acids. The V and J ends lost 2 bases and 4 bases respectively, with 14 bases between them. Germline lookup yields CDR1 SGHDN and CDR2 FVKESK. This CDR3 reads CASSQSQGGSETQYF. The DNA of the CDR3 is TGTGCCAGCAGCCAATCCCAGGGGGGATCAGAGACCCAGTACTTC.

V gene TRBV4-3 combines with J gene TRBJ1-2, with TRBD1 identical over 8 bases. Trimming removed 4 bases from V and 5 bases from J; junction bases left unmatched: 6. Germline V gives CDR1 LGHNA, CDR2 YSLEER. The CDR3 is 14 residues long. The CDR3 reads CASSPDRVVYGYTF. The CDR3 coding sequence is TGCGCCAGCAGCCCGGACAGGGTTGTTTATGGCTACACCTTC.

This chain uses TRBV25-1 with TRBJ2-5, with D tentatively TRBD1 (5 bases). This CDR3 spans 16 amino acids. Germline V gives CDR1 MGHDK, CDR2 SYGVNS. The V end lost 1 base, the J end lost 5 bases, and 17 bases lay between the germline ends. As DNA, the CDR3 is TGTGCCAGCAGTGAATTCAGGGCAGGCGCCATGGAGACCCAGTACTTC. This encodes CASSEFRAGAMETQYF.

This clone was seen more than once but under ten times. The CDR3 sequence is CASSLGTLADSYNEQFF. The CDR3 region has the DNA TGTGCCAGCAGCTTAGGGACGCTAGCGGACTCCTACAATGAGCAGTTCTTC. The chain couples TRBV11-1 to TRBJ2-1, with 7 bases matching TRBD2. The V gene's germline CDR1 is SGHAT and CDR2 FQDESV (reference sequence). The ends lost 1 base at V and 0 bases at J; junction bases unmatched: 6. The CDR3 spans 17 residues.

This rearrangement joins TRBV6-5 to TRBJ1-2; D remains unclear. The V and J ends lost 0 bases and 2 bases respectively, with 4 bases between them. Germline CDR1 and CDR2: MNHEY and SVGAGI. The CDR3 spans 13 residues. The CDR3 sequence is CASSYSGNYGYTF. CDR3 in DNA: TGTGCCAGCAGTTACTCCGGGAACTATGGCTACACCTTC.